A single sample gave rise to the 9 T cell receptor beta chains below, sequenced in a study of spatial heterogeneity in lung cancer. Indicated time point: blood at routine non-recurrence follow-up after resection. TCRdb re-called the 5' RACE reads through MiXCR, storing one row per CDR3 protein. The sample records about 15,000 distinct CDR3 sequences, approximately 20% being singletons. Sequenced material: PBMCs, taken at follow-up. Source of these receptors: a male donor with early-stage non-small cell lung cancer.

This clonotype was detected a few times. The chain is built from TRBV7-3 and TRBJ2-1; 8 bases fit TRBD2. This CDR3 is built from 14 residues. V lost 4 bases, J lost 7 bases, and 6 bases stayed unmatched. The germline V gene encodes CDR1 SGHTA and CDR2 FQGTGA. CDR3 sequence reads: CASSSETSVNEQFF. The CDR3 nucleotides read TGTGCCAGCAGCTCGGAGACTAGCGTTAATGAGCAGTTCTTC.

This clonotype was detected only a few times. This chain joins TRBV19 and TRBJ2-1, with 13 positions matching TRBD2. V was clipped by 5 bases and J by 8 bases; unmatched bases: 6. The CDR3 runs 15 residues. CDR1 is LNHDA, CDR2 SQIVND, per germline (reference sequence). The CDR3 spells CASSATSGGFYEQFF. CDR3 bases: TGTGCCAGTAGTGCGACTAGCGGGGGGTTCTATGAGCAGTTCTTC.

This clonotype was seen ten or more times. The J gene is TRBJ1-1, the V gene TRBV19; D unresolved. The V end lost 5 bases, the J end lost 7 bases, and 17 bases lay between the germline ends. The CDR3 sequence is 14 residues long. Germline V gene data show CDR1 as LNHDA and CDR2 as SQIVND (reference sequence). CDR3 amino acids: CASSLQVPAIEAFF. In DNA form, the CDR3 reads TGTGCCAGTAGTTTGCAGGTCCCAGCAATTGAAGCTTTCTTT.

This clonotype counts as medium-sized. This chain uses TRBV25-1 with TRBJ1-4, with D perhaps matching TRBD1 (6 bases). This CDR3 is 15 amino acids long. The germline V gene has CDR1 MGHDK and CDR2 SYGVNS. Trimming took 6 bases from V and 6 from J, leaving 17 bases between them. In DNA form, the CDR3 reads TGTGCCAGCAGCCCATGGGGGGCGACTGATGAAAAACTGTTTTTT. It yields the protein CASSPWGATDEKLFF.

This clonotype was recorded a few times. In DNA form, the CDR3 reads TGCAGCGTGGGCGGACAGGACCACCGGGAGCAGTTCTTC. It translates to CSVGGQDHREQFF. The chain recombines TRBV29-1 with TRBJ2-1; 7 bases are a match to TRBD1. The CDR3 is made up of 13 amino acids. Germline loops: CDR1 SQVTM, CDR2 ANQGSEA. V trimming: 6 bases; J trimming: 10 bases; junction bases outside the gene matches: 12.

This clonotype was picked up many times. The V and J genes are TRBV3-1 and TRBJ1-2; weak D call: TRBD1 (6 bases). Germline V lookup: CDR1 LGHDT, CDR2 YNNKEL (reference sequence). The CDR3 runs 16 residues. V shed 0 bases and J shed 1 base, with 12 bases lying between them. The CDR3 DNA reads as TGTGCCAGCAGCCAAGATTCAGGGGTTATTAACTATGGCTACACCTTC. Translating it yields CASSQDSGVINYGYTF.

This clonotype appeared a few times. CDR3 loop: CASSPSVGGSAPLHF. The CDR3 DNA is TGTGCCAGCTCACCATCCGTCGGGGGCAGCGCACCCCTCCACTTT. The V and J genes are TRBV18 and TRBJ1-6; the D gene is possibly TRBD1 (6 bases). CDR3 size: 15 residues. Trimming pared 2 bases from V and 11 bases from J, leaving 16 bases between. Germline assignment: CDR1 KGHSH and CDR2 LQKENI.

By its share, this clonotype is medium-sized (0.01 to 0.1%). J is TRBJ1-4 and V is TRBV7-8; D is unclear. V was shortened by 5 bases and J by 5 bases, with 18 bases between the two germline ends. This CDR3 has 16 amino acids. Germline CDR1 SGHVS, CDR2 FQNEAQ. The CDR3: CASSQGGGGTNEKLFF. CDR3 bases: TGTGCCAGCAGCCAAGGAGGCGGTGGCACGAATGAAAAACTGTTTTTT.

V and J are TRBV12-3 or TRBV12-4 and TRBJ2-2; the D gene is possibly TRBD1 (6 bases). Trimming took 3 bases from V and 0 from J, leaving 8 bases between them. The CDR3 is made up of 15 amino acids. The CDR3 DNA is TGTGCCAGCAGTTTGGGGACATCGAACACCGGGGAGCTGTTTTTT. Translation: CASSLGTSNTGELFF.